This paragraph covers one T cell receptor beta chain sequence. The length of the CDR3 is 13 residues. The V end lost 4 bases, the J end lost 3 bases, and 9 bases lay between the germline ends. Germline-derived CDR1 and CDR2 are SQVTM and ANQGSEA. The authors' processing: Counts of nucleated cells, estimated from reference gene primer amplification, were obtained. Repertoires were generated with immunoSEQ multiplex PCR, while TCRdb's copy carries only in-frame clones and drops some. The DNA gave D and trimming, while V, J and clone size come from that table. The table lists approximately 220,000 clones, roughly 80% of them singletons, with about 2.5% in the top ten. This entry is derived from a study of blood T cell repertoires in COVID-19. Turning to the study itself: Samples representing acute and convalescent COVID-19 were sourced from the United States, Italy and Spain. T cells, B-cell-depleted T cells, or PBMCs provided the cDNA or gDNA that served as material.

Sequencing input: peripheral blood. The chain recombines TRBV29-1 with TRBJ1-4; D unclear. This receptor was obtained from a woman aged 40-49 years with active or convalescent COVID-19. In nucleotides, the CDR3 is TGCAGCGTTGTTGAGAACCCTAATGAAAAACTGTTTTTT. Translating it yields CSVVENPNEKLFF.